Below are 23 T cell receptor beta chains sequenced from a single sample in a study of human T cells and chemical hapten exposure. The time point is: pre-sensitization, week 0. Treatment specified: therapeutic diphenylcyclopropenone sensitization with weekly scalp DPC. TCRdb called the RACE reads again in MiXCR, with one record for every CDR3 protein. The sample yields about 62,000 distinct CDR3 sequences, about 7% seen once. Material: whole blood, obtained in connection with sensitization to the hapten diphenylcyclopropenone (DPC). The receptors were gathered from a woman younger than 45 with alopecia areata. Some clones in this sample may be carry-over from other donors' samples.

At least ten counts were recorded for this clonotype. This chain connects TRBV5-1 to TRBJ1-1, with TRBD1 as a possible D gene (5 bases). CDR3 size: 13 residues. Germline loops: CDR1 SGHRS, CDR2 YFSETQ. Trimming took 7 bases from V and 7 from J, leaving 17 bases between them. CDR3 sequence reads: CASHSAVGVEAFF. CDR3 DNA: TGCGCCAGCCACTCTGCAGTGGGGGTTGAAGCTTTCTTT.

This clonotype appeared a few times. This chain joins TRBV5-4 and TRBJ1-1; 9 nucleotides match TRBD1. Per the germline V gene, CDR1 is SGHNT and CDR2 is YYREEE (reference sequence). With V trimmed by 0 bases and J by 7 bases, 4 bases remained unmatched. This CDR3 has 14 residues. CDR3 nucleotide sequence: TGTGCCAGCAGCTTGGGACAGGGGGTCCGTGAAGCTTTCTTT. This translates into CASSLGQGVREAFF.

The sample holds many counts of this clonotype. The rearrangement links TRBV10-3 to TRBJ1-2; possibly TRBD1 for D (6 bases). V was cut by 6 bases and J by 1 base, with 18 bases left in between. CDR1 ENHRY and CDR2 SYGVKD come from the germline V gene. The length of the CDR3 is 16 residues. CDR3 amino acids: CAIRIPTGFGNYGYTF. In DNA, the CDR3 is TGTGCCATCAGAATTCCTACAGGGTTCGGTAACTATGGCTACACCTTC.

The rearrangement joins TRBV5-1 to TRBJ2-1; D not certain. Trimming took 0 bases from V and 8 from J, leaving 6 bases between them. CDR1 SGHRS and CDR2 YFSETQ come from the germline V gene. This CDR3 comprises 12 residues. The CDR3 protein is CASSLEGDEQFF. The CDR3 DNA is TGCGCCAGCAGCTTGGAGGGCGATGAGCAGTTCTTC.

This clonotype showed up many times. The V call is TRBV21-1, the J call TRBJ1-1; the table's D gene call, TRBD1, was not cross checked with the DNA. TRBV21-1 is noted as a pseudogene. The CDR3 is 16 amino acids. The CDR3 DNA sequence: TGTGCCAGCAGGCCTGGGGCTGACAGAAGGAACACTGAAGCTTTCTTT. Protein product: CASRPGADRRNTEAFF.

This clonotype was seen only a few times. V and J are TRBV3-1 and TRBJ2-5, with TRBD1 identical over 7 bases. Germline V gene sequence: CDR1 LGHDT, CDR2 YNNKEL (reference sequence). The CDR3 consists of 14 residues. V was clipped by 1 base and J by 4 bases; unmatched bases: 3. CDR3 loop: CASSQVTGIETQYF. In DNA form, the CDR3 reads TGTGCCAGCAGCCAAGTGACAGGGATAGAGACCCAGTACTTC.

This clonotype was detected ten times or more. This chain links TRBV10-3 with TRBJ2-3; TRBD1 aligns across 9 bases. The CDR3 is 14 amino acids. The germline CDR1 and CDR2 sequences are ENHRY and SYGVKD. V lost 4 bases and J lost 3; bases outside the gene matches: 2. The CDR3 protein is CAISGTGETDTQYF. CDR3 nucleotides: TGTGCCATCAGTGGGACAGGGGAGACAGATACGCAGTATTTT.

In its sample, this clonotype was seen many times. V is TRBV20-1 and J is TRBJ2-5; D is undetermined. Germline V gives CDR1 DFQATT, CDR2 SNEGSKA (reference sequence). V lost 3 bases and J 2 bases, leaving 7 bases between the germline ends. The CDR3 spans 12 residues. The CDR3 protein is CSARPDQETQYF. The CDR3 nucleotides are TGCAGTGCTAGGCCAGATCAAGAGACCCAGTACTTC.

At least ten counts were recorded for this clonotype. The chain combines TRBV6-2 or TRBV6-3 with TRBJ2-3, with 8 bases fitting TRBD2. Looked up from germline, CDR1 is MNHEY and CDR2 is SVGEGT. V lost 2 bases, J lost 0 bases, and 16 bases stayed unmatched. This CDR3 has 20 residues. For the CDR3, the DNA is TGTGCCAGCAGTTACCCCCTCCCCAGCGGGGGCCATACTAGCACAGATACGCAGTATTTT. This codes for CASSYPLPSGGHTSTDTQYF.

This clonotype was seen at least ten times. V and J are TRBV2 and TRBJ2-3, with a possible D match to TRBD1 (5 bases). Trimming stripped 4 bases from V and 2 bases from J, with 13 bases between. This CDR3 spans 15 amino acids. Per germline, CDR1 SNHLY and CDR2 FYNNEI. As DNA, the CDR3 is TGTGCCAGCAGTGCTCCACGACAGACCACAGATACGCAGTATTTT. It specifies CASSAPRQTTDTQYF.

The chain has TRBV19 and TRBJ1-2; possible D gene TRBD1, 6 bases. The CDR3 length is 13 residues. Trimming shortened V by 3 bases and J by 4 bases, and 9 bases separated the two germline ends. CDR1 and CDR2 from the germline V gene are LNHDA and SQIVND (reference sequence). The CDR3 loop is CASSMLGAYGYTF. In DNA, the CDR3 is TGTGCCAGTAGTATGTTGGGGGCCTATGGCTACACCTTC.

This clonotype occurred many times. J is TRBJ2-7 and V is TRBV18; the D is unclear. V lost 3 bases to trimming and J lost 0 bases, with 9 bases between them. Germline CDR1 is KGHSH and CDR2 is LQKENI. The CDR3 consists of 14 residues. CDR3 sequence reads: CASSPGLSSYEQYF. The CDR3 DNA reads TGTGCCAGCTCACCCGGCCTGAGCTCCTACGAGCAGTACTTC. Full variable domain (missing parts from reference TRBV18 and TRBJ2-7): NAGVMQNPRHLVRRRGQEARLRCSPMKGHSHVYWYRQLPEEGLKFMVYLQKENIIDESGMPKERFSAEFPKEGPSILRIQQVVRGDSAAYFCASSPGLSSYEQYFGPGTRLTVT.

This clonotype showed up many times. V usage is TRBV29-1 and J usage is TRBJ1-1; D not certain. CDR1 and CDR2 from the germline V gene are SQVTM and ANQGSEA. CDR3 length equals 10 residues. V was pared by 4 bases and J by 2 bases, with 2 bases between. The CDR3 coding sequence is TGCAGCGTTGCCAACACTGAAGCTTTCTTT. It codes for CSVANTEAFF.

This clonotype was observed many times. The gene calls are TRBV28 and TRBJ1-1; D gene unclear. The V end was cut by 5 bases, the J end by 7 bases, with 5 bases between. The germline gives CDR1 MDHEN, CDR2 SYDVKM. The CDR3 length is 10 residues. CDR3 amino acids: CASSRVEAFF. CDR3 in DNA: TGTGCCAGCAGTCGCGTTGAAGCTTTCTTT.

For this clonotype: Just one base apart from a much larger clone, this may be a read error. The gene calls are TRBV9 and TRBJ1-1, with a tentative D call TRBD1 (5 bases). The germline CDR1 and CDR2 sequences are SGDLS and YYNGEE. The germline V and J ends were trimmed by 6 bases and 2 bases, with 14 bases remaining between them. The CDR3 has 14 residues. The CDR3 spells CASNKGDVNTEAFF. DNA for the CDR3: TGTGCCAGCAACAAAGGGGACGTCAACACTGAAGCTTTCTTT.

This clonotype was detected only a few times. V is TRBV14 and J is TRBJ2-7, with TRBD2 matching 8 bases. With 1 base clipped from V and 6 bases from J, the junction kept 11 bases outside the gene matches. The germline CDR1 and CDR2 sequences are SGHDN and FVKESK. This CDR3 has 16 amino acids. This chain's CDR3 is CASSQVGGKRGSEQYF. In DNA form, the CDR3 reads TGTGCCAGCAGCCAAGTCGGGGGCAAGCGGGGGAGCGAGCAGTACTTC. Complete variable domain (other parts from reference TRBV14 and TRBJ2-7): EAGVTQFPSHSVIEKGQTVTLRCDPISGHDNLYWYRRVMGKEIKFLLHFVKESKQDESGMPNNRFLAERTGGTYSTLKVQPAELEDSGVYFCASSQVGGKRGSEQYFGPGTRLTVT.

There are a few counts of this clonotype. The V and J genes are TRBV18 and TRBJ2-3; 9 nucleotides match TRBD1. From germline, CDR1 is KGHSH and CDR2 LQKENI. J was trimmed by 4 bases and V by 3 bases; bases with no gene match: 11. This CDR3 has 17 residues. The CDR3 here is CASSPATGGAPADTQYF. CDR3 DNA: TGTGCCAGCTCACCGGCTACAGGGGGCGCCCCGGCAGATACGCAGTATTTT.

This clonotype was seen many times. The V gene is TRBV12-3 or TRBV12-4, the J gene TRBJ1-1, with 7 bases identical to TRBD1. Trimming removed 7 bases from V and 1 base from J; junction bases left unmatched: 9. The CDR3 totals 15 residues. CDR3 nucleotides: TGTGCCAGCACCCTCAGCAGACAGGGGAACACTGAAGCTTTCTTT. Protein product: CASTLSRQGNTEAFF.

The gene calls are TRBV20-1 and TRBJ1-2; TRBD1 might be the D (5 bases). V was cut by 0 bases and J by 4 bases, with 15 bases left in between. From germline, CDR1 is DFQATT and CDR2 SNEGSKA (reference sequence). CDR3 length: 15 amino acids. In nucleotides, the CDR3 is TGCAGTGCTAGAGAGACTGACAGAGGGACCTATGGCTACACCTTC. This translates into CSARETDRGTYGYTF.

At least ten counts were recorded for this clonotype. CDR3 DNA sequence: TGCAGTGCTTCACCCGACAGGGCGGATTCACCCCTCCACTTT. Translating gives CSASPDRADSPLHF. The rearrangement uses TRBV20-1 and TRBJ1-6, with TRBD1 matching over 7 bases. Looked up from germline, CDR1 is DFQATT and CDR2 is SNEGSKA (reference sequence). The V segment lost 5 bases and the J segment 8 bases; nucleotides outside the gene matches: 9. The CDR3 totals 14 residues.

At least ten counts were recorded for this clonotype. The rearrangement links TRBV3-1 to TRBJ2-3; 8 bases align to TRBD2. The CDR3 sequence is 19 residues long. Trimming cost V 4 bases and J 0 bases; bases outside gene matches: 15. Looked up from germline, CDR1 is LGHDT and CDR2 is YNNKEL (reference sequence). The CDR3: CASSPSGAGDPSSTDTQYF. Written as DNA, the CDR3 is TGTGCCAGCAGCCCCTCTGGAGCGGGGGATCCATCTAGCACAGATACGCAGTATTTT.

Many counts were recorded for this clonotype. The CDR3 loop is CASSMLRGLYEQYF. The CDR3 coding sequence is TGTGCCAGCAGTATGTTACGGGGGCTGTACGAGCAGTACTTC. The chain employs TRBV6-1 and TRBJ2-7; either TRBD1 or TRBD2 may supply D (6 bases each). Per germline, CDR1 MNHNS and CDR2 SASEGT. Trimming cost V 5 bases and J 4 bases, with 15 bases left between them. The CDR3 totals 14 residues.

This clonotype showed up many times. The chain is built from TRBV5-1 and TRBJ2-1; perhaps TRBD2 as D (5 bases). Germline lookup yields CDR1 SGHRS and CDR2 YFSETQ. The CDR3 is 16 amino acids. Trimming took off 1 base at V and 4 bases at J, with 15 bases between the two ends. CDR3 protein: CASSLRGANLYNEQFF. DNA of the CDR3: TGCGCCAGCAGCTTGCGGGGAGCCAACCTGTACAATGAGCAGTTCTTC. Full variable domain (rest looked up from reference TRBV5-1 and TRBJ2-1): KAGVTQTPRYLIKTRGQQVTLSCSPISGHRSVSWYQQTPGQGLQFLFEYFSETQRNKGNFPGRFSGRQFSNSRSEMNVSTLELGDSALYLCASSLRGANLYNEQFFGPGTRLTVL.